The 24 T cell receptor beta chains in this list originate from one sample, sequenced in a study of T cells in Graves' hyperthyroidism and ophthalmopathy. The source material, RNA transcripts, was used to amplify TCR beta CDR3 regions. The TCR CDR3 was amplified in a first-round RT-PCR using the HTBI primer set. TCRdb processed the multiplex PCR reads anew with MiXCR; each CDR3 protein has one entry. The repertoire has about 480,000 distinct CDR3 sequences, roughly 23% of them found once; the top ten carry about 53%. The sample comprised blood. The receptors here all came from a woman in her 70s with Graves' ophthalmopathy.

The chain links TRBV5-4 to TRBJ2-6; D ambiguous. Germline loops: CDR1 SGHNT, CDR2 YYREEE (reference sequence). V gave up 0 bases and J gave up 4 bases, with 8 bases separating them. The CDR3 is 15 residues long. In DNA, the CDR3 is TGTGCCAGCAGCTTGGTGGGTATCGGGGCCAACGTCCTGACTTTC. It codes for CASSLVGIGANVLTF. Filled out from reference TRBV5-4 and TRBJ2-6, the complete variable domain reads ETGVTQSPTHLIKTRGQQVTLRCSSQSGHNTVSWYQQALGQGPQFIFQYYREEENGRGNFPPRFSGLQFPNYSSELNVNALELDDSALYLCASSLVGIGANVLTFGAGSRLTVL.

The J gene is TRBJ2-1, the V gene TRBV11-2; D not resolved. V was shortened by 1 base and J by 2 bases, with 12 bases between the two germline ends. Germline loops: CDR1 SGHAT, CDR2 FQNNGV. The CDR3 has 16 amino acids. The CDR3 region has the DNA TGTGCCAGCAGCTTAGTTAAAGTGGCTACCTACAATGAGCAGTTCTTC. Its protein is CASSLVKVATYNEQFF.

The rearrangement joins TRBV30 to TRBJ2-1; D might be TRBD2 (6 bases). The V end was cut by 0 bases, the J end by 9 bases, with 12 bases between. Per germline, CDR1 GTSNPN and CDR2 SVGIG (reference sequence). This CDR3 contains 13 residues. CDR3 residues: CAWSVGGVVEQFF. CDR3 DNA: TGTGCCTGGAGTGTCGGGGGAGTGGTTGAGCAGTTCTTC.

This clonotype was seen a handful of times. The chain is built from TRBV28 and TRBJ1-2, with 8 bases identical to TRBD1. V was clipped by 3 bases and J by 4 bases; unmatched bases: 4. Germline CDR1 MDHEN, CDR2 SYDVKM. CDR3 length: 14 amino acids. The CDR3 loop reads CASSLGTGPYGYTF. The CDR3 DNA sequence: TGTGCCAGCAGTTTGGGGACAGGCCCCTATGGCTACACCTTC.

This rearrangement joins TRBV28 to TRBJ2-7; D unclear. This CDR3 contains 16 residues. V was cut by 3 bases and J by 3 bases, with 18 bases left in between. Germline values: CDR1 MDHEN, CDR2 SYDVKM. The CDR3 spells CASSLGGVGKGYEQYF. CDR3 coding DNA: TGTGCCAGCAGTTTGGGCGGTGTGGGAAAAGGCTACGAGCAGTACTTC.

The chain carries TRBV9 and TRBJ2-7; 8 bases match TRBD2. CDR3 length equals 15 residues. Germline V CDR1 and CDR2: SGDLS, YYNGEE. V was clipped by 3 bases and J by 6 bases; unmatched bases: 11. Here the CDR3 DNA reads TGTGCCAGCAGCGGGTCGGTAGGGACTAGGAGCGAGCAGTACTTC. It specifies CASSGSVGTRSEQYF.

This clonotype was counted ten times or more. The chain links TRBV6-1 to TRBJ2-7; 9 nucleotides match TRBD1. There are 13 residues in the CDR3. Germline values: CDR1 MNHNS, CDR2 SASEGT. The V and J ends lost 6 bases and 2 bases, in that order; junction bases with no gene match: 2. The DNA for the CDR3 is TGTGCCAGCAGCGGGACAGGGACCTACGAGCAGTACTTC. The encoded protein is CASSGTGTYEQYF.

The J gene is TRBJ2-7, the V gene TRBV20-1; 7 nucleotides align to TRBD1. Germline V gene sequence: CDR1 DFQATT, CDR2 SNEGSKA (reference sequence). Germline trimming cut 1 base from V and 3 bases from J; bases unmatched to any gene: 9. The CDR3 extends over 15 amino acids. The CDR3 nucleotides are TGCAGTGCTAGAGCTTCGGGGTACAGGGGCTACGAGCAGTACTTC. Amino acid sequence: CSARASGYRGYEQYF.

The V gene is TRBV29-1, the J gene TRBJ1-1; tentative D call: TRBD1 (6 bases). The CDR3 length is 12 residues. Germline assignment: CDR1 SQVTM and CDR2 ANQGSEA. The germline V and J ends were trimmed by 6 bases and 6 bases, with 14 bases remaining between them. CDR3 loop: CSVLLGGPEAFF. CDR3 DNA: TGCAGCGTCCTTCTCGGGGGCCCTGAAGCTTTCTTT.

A few counts support this clonotype. The chain recombines TRBV7-2 with TRBJ2-1, with D possibly TRBD2 on 6 matching bases. Trimming removed 4 bases from V and 1 base from J, with 17 bases in between. Germline V lookup: CDR1 SGHTA, CDR2 FQGNSA. The CDR3 runs 17 residues. CDR3 in DNA: TGTGCCAGCAGCTCGCCCATACCGGGAGTGTCCTACAATGAGCAGTTCTTC. It translates to CASSSPIPGVSYNEQFF. The full variable domain, rest sourced from reference TRBV7-2 and TRBJ2-1, is GAGVSQSPSNKVTEKGKDVELRCDPISGHTALYWYRQSLGQGLEFLIYFQGNSAPDKSGLPSDRFSAERTGGSVSTLTIQRTQQEDSAVYLCASSSPIPGVSYNEQFFGPGTRLTVL.

This chain joins TRBV6-1 and TRBJ2-5; no clear D. Trimming cost V 6 bases and J 4 bases, with 21 bases left between them. The CDR3 sequence is 16 residues long. Germline CDR1 MNHNS, CDR2 SASEGT. The CDR3 DNA follows: TGTGCCAGCAGCCGAGGCCAGGTGACCTTTGGAGAGACCCAGTACTTC. This translates into CASSRGQVTFGETQYF.

This clonotype showed up many times. The gene calls are TRBV6-1 and TRBJ1-6, with D unresolved. The CDR3 consists of 12 residues. V lost 3 bases to trimming and J lost 8 bases, with 5 bases between them. Per the germline V gene, CDR1 is MNHNS and CDR2 is SASEGT. CDR3 sequence: CASSEAYSPLHF. The CDR3 nucleotides read TGTGCCAGCAGTGAGGCGTATTCACCCCTCCACTTT.

There are a few counts of this clonotype. The gene calls are TRBV28 and TRBJ1-5, with 8 positions matching TRBD1. From germline, CDR1 is MDHEN and CDR2 SYDVKM. Germline trimming cut 7 bases from V and 4 bases from J; bases unmatched to any gene: 18. The CDR3 extends over 18 amino acids. The CDR3 coding sequence is TGTGCCAGCACCTCAGGACAGGGAGGTATTTTTTGGAATCAGCCCCAGCATTTT. Protein product: CASTSGQGGIFWNQPQHF. Drawing the rest from reference TRBV28 and TRBJ1-5, the complete variable domain is DVKVTQSSRYLVKRTGEKVFLECVQDMDHENMFWYRQDPGLGLRLIYFSYDVKMKEKGDIPEGYSVSREKKERFSLILESASTNQTSMYLCASTSGQGGIFWNQPQHFGDGTRLSIL.

This clonotype was picked up a small number of times. V and J are TRBV5-1 and TRBJ2-3; D call uncertain. The CDR3 is made up of 15 amino acids. V was cut by 6 bases and J by 1 base, with 15 bases left in between. CDR1 and CDR2 from the germline V gene are SGHRS and YFSETQ. The CDR3 nucleotides read TGCGCCAGCAACCCGGGCTTTGGGGGCACAGATACGCAGTATTTT. It specifies CASNPGFGGTDTQYF.

V is TRBV25-1 and J is TRBJ2-4, with D possibly being TRBD2 (6 bases). V shed 6 bases and J shed 7 bases, with 13 bases lying between them. CDR3 length equals 13 residues. CDR1 is MGHDK and CDR2 is SYGVNS in the germline V gene. CDR3 in DNA: TGTGCCAGCAGAGATGATCGGGGGAACATTCAGTACTTC. As protein: CASRDDRGNIQYF.

In this sample, this clonotype turned up a few times. This chain connects TRBV11-3 to TRBJ2-1; a possible D gene is TRBD2 (6 bases). The CDR3 length is 14 residues. CDR1 SGHNT and CDR2 YENEEA come from the germline V gene. With 5 bases removed from V and 6 bases from J, the gap between germline ends came to 14 bases. The CDR3 spells CASSPSGPGNEQFF. The CDR3 coding sequence is TGTGCCAGCAGCCCCAGCGGGCCGGGCAATGAGCAGTTCTTC.

V usage is TRBV12-3 or TRBV12-4 and J usage is TRBJ2-3, with D possibly being TRBD1 or TRBD2 (6 bases each). This CDR3 comprises 13 residues. Trimming shortened V by 5 bases and J by 6 bases, and 12 bases separated the two germline ends. In DNA, the CDR3 is TGTGCCAGCAGTCAGGGGACTTGGGATACGCAGTATTTT. It encodes CASSQGTWDTQYF.

The chain combines TRBV6-1 with TRBJ2-2; a possible D gene is TRBD2 (6 bases). Germline CDR1 MNHNS, CDR2 SASEGT. The length of the CDR3 is 14 residues. Trimming pared 8 bases from V and 2 bases from J, leaving 12 bases between. As DNA, the CDR3 is TGTGCCAGCCGGGGGACCATAAACACCGGGGAGCTGTTTTTT. This encodes CASRGTINTGELFF.

This clonotype was picked up many times. The V call is TRBV11-2, the J call TRBJ2-3; D might be TRBD1 (5 bases). Germline values: CDR1 SGHAT, CDR2 FQNNGV. This CDR3 region has 13 residues. With 3 bases removed from V and 2 bases from J, the gap between germline ends came to 6 bases. CDR3 coding DNA: TGTGCCAGCAGCTTCAGGGACACAGATACGCAGTATTTT. It encodes CASSFRDTDTQYF. The complete variable domain, with remaining parts taken from reference TRBV11-2 and TRBJ2-3, reads EAGVAQSPRYKIIEKRQSVAFWCNPISGHATLYWYQQILGQGPKLLIQFQNNGVVDDSQLPKDRFSAERLKGVDSTLKIQPAKLEDSAVYLCASSFRDTDTQYFGPGTRLTVL.

This chain links TRBV7-9 with TRBJ2-1; D is possibly TRBD1 or TRBD2 (7 bases each). V was clipped by 4 bases and J by 8 bases, with 21 bases between them. The CDR3 runs 16 residues. In germline, CDR1 is SEHNR, CDR2 FQNEAQ (reference sequence). The CDR3 DNA reads TGTGCCAGCAGCTACAGGGAGGGACAGCCCGCGTATGAGCAGTTCTTC. It translates to CASSYREGQPAYEQFF.

This clonotype appeared a few times. This chain uses TRBV5-1 with TRBJ2-1; TRBD2 matches at 8 bases. Germline CDR1 SGHRS, CDR2 YFSETQ. J was trimmed by 7 bases and V by 4 bases; bases with no gene match: 4. This CDR3 region has 13 residues. The CDR3 bases are TGCGCCAGCAGCGCTGGACTAGCAAATGAGCAGTTCTTC. This sequence encodes CASSAGLANEQFF.

The rearrangement uses TRBV3-1 and TRBJ2-3; 9 positions agree with TRBD2. V was clipped by 4 bases and J by 1 base; unmatched bases: 9. CDR1 is LGHDT and CDR2 is YNNKEL in the germline V gene (reference sequence). This CDR3 region has 17 residues. The CDR3 reads CASSPLTSGWGTDTQYF. CDR3 in DNA: TGTGCCAGCAGCCCCTTGACTAGCGGTTGGGGCACAGATACGCAGTATTTT.

The V and J genes are TRBV24-1 and TRBJ1-5; D not certain. The V gene lost 4 bases and the J gene lost 6 bases, with 15 bases spanning the gap. The CDR3 sequence is 15 residues long. In germline, CDR1 is KGHDR, CDR2 SFDVKD. The CDR3 DNA follows: TGTGCCACCAGTGAACGGAGGAGAGTTGGTCAGCCCCAGCATTTT. Its translation is CATSERRRVGQPQHF.

The rearrangement links TRBV18 to TRBJ1-2; no clear D gene. The germline gives CDR1 KGHSH, CDR2 LQKENI. Trimming pared 6 bases from V and 12 bases from J, leaving 23 bases between. The CDR3 is 14 amino acids. The DNA of the CDR3 is TGTGCCAGCTCCCCCGCCCAGGAAGTCACGCTCCACACCTTC. This encodes CASSPAQEVTLHTF.